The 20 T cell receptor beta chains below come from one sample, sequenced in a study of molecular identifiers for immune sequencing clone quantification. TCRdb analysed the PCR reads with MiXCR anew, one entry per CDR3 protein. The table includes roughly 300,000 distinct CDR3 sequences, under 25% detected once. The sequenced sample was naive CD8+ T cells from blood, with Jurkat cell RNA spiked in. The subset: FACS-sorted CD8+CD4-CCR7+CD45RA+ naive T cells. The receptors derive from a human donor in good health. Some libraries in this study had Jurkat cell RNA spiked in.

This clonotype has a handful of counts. The DNA of the CDR3 is TGTGCCAGCAGTGGGACAATTCGCTCTTTTGAAGCTTTCTTT. As protein: CASSGTIRSFEAFF. The gene calls are TRBV27 and TRBJ1-1, with D possibly matching TRBD1 (6 bases). The CDR3 is made up of 14 amino acids. CDR1 is MNHEY and CDR2 is SMNVEV in the germline V gene (reference sequence). V was cut by 5 bases and J by 7 bases, with 17 bases left in between.

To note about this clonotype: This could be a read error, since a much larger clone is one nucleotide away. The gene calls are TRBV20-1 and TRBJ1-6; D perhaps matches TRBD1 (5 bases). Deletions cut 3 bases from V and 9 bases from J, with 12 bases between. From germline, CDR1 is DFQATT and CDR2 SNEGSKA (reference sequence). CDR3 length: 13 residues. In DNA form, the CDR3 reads TGCAGTGCTAGTCGAGGGGAGAGTTCACCCCTCCACTTT. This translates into CSASRGESSPLHF.

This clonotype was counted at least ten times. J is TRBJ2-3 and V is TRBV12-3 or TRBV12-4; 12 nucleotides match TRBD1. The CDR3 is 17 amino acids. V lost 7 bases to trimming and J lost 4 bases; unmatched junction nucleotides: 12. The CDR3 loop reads CASTFGTGGMGADTQYF. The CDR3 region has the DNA TGTGCCAGCACTTTCGGGACAGGGGGCATGGGGGCAGATACGCAGTATTTT.

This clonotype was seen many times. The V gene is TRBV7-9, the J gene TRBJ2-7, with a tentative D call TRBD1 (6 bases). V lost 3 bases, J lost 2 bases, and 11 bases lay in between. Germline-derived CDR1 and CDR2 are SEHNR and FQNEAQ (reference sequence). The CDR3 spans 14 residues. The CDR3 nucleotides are TGTGCCAGCAGCTTTTCAGACAGGACCTACGAGCAGTACTTC. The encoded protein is CASSFSDRTYEQYF.

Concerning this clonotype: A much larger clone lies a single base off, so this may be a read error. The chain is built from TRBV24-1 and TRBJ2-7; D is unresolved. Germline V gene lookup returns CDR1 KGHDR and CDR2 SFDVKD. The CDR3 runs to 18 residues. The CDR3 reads CATSDFPTDPTPPYERYF. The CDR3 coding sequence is TGTGCCACCAGTGATTTCCCGACCGATCCCACTCCCCCATACGAGCGGTACTTC.

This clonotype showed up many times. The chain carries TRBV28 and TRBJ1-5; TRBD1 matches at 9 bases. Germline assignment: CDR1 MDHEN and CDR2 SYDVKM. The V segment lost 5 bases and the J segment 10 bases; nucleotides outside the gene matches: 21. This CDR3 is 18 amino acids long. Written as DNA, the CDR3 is TGTGCCAGCAGTAGAGAATCCAGGGACAGGGAAATTGCCCCACCCCAGCATTTT. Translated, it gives CASSRESRDREIAPPQHF.

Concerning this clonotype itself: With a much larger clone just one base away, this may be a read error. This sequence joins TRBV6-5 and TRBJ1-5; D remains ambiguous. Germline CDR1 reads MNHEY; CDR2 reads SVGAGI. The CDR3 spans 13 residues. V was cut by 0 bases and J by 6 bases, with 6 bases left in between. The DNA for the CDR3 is TGTGCCAGCAGTTACTCGATTTCTCAGCCCCAGCATTTT. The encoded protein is CASSYSISQPQHF.

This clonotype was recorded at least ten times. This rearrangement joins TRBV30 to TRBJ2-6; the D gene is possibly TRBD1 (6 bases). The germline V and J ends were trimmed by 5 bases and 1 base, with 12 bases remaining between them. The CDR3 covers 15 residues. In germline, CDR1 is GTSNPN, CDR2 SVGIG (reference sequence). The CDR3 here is CAWFDTGSGANVLTF. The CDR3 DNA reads TGTGCCTGGTTCGACACAGGGTCTGGGGCCAACGTCCTGACTTTC.

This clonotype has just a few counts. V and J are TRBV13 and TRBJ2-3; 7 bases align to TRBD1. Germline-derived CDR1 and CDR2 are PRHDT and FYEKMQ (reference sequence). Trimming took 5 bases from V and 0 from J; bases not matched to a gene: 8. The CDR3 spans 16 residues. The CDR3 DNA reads TGTGCCAGCAGCCCTAGACAGGGCCTTAGCACAGATACGCAGTATTTT. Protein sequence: CASSPRQGLSTDTQYF. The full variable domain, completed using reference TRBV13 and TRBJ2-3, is AAGVIQSPRHLIKEKRETATLKCYPIPRHDTVYWYQQGPGQDPQFLISFYEKMQSDKGSIPDRFSAQQFSDYHSELNMSSLELGDSALYFCASSPRQGLSTDTQYFGPGTRLTVL.

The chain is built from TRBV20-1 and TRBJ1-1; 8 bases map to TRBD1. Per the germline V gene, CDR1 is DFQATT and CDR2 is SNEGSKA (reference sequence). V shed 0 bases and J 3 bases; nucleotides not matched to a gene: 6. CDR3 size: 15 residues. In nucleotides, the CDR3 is TGCAGTGCTAGAGATCGGACAGGGAAGGACACTGAAGCTTTCTTT. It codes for CSARDRTGKDTEAFF.

In DNA form, the CDR3 reads TGTGCCAGCAGTTACGTCGGATCTAACTATGGCTACACCTTC. It is translated as CASSYVGSNYGYTF. V and J are TRBV6-2 or TRBV6-3 and TRBJ1-2; no clear D. The V gene's germline CDR1 is MNHEY and CDR2 SVGEGT. Trimming took 2 bases from V and 0 from J, leaving 7 bases between them. The CDR3 has 14 amino acids.

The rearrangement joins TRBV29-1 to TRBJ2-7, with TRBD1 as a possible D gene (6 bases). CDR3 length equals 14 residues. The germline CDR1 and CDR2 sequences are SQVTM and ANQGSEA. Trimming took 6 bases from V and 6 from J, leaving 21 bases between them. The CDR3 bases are TGCAGCGTAGGGGCCTGGGACACGACCTGCGAGCAGTACTTC. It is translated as CSVGAWDTTCEQYF.

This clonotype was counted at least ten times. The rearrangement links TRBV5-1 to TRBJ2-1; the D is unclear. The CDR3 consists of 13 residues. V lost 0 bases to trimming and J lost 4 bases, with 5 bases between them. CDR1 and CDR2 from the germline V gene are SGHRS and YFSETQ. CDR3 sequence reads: CASSLDGYNEQFF. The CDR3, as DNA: TGCGCCAGCAGCTTGGACGGGTACAATGAGCAGTTCTTC.

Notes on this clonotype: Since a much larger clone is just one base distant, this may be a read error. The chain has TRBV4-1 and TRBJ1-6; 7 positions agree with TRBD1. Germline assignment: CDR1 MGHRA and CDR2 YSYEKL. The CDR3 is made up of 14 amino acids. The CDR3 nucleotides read TGCGCCAGCAGCCCCCGGGACAGTAATTCACTCCTCCACTTT. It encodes CASSPRDSNSLLHF.

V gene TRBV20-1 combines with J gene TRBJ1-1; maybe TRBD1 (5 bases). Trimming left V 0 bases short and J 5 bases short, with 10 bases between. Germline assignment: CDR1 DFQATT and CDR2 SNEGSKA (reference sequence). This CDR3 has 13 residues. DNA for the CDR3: TGCAGTGCTAGAGAACGAGGGGAGACTGAAGCTTTCTTT. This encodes CSARERGETEAFF.

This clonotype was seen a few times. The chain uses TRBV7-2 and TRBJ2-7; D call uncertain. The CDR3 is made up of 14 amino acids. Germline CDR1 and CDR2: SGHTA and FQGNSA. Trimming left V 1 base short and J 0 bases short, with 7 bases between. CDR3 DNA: TGTGCCAGCAGCTTAGTTCCCGGCTCCTACGAGCAGTACTTC. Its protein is CASSLVPGSYEQYF.

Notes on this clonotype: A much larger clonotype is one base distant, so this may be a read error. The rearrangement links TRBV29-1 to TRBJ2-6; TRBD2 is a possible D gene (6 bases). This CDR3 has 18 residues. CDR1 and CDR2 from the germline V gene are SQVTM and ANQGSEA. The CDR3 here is CGVETWRGRESGANVLTF. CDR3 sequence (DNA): TGCGGCGTTGAAACGTGGAGGGGAAGGGAATCTGGGGCCAACGTCCTGACTTTC.

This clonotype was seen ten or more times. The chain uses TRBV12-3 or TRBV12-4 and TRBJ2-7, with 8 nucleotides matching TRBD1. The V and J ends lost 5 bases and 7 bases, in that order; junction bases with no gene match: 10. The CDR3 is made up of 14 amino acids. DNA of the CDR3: TGTGCCAGCAGTCCGGGGACAGGTCACCTGGAGCAGTACTTC. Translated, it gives CASSPGTGHLEQYF.

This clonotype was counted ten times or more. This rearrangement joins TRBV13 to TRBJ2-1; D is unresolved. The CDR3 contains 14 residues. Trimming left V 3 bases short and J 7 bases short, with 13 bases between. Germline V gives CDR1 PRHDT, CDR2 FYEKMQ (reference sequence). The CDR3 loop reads CASSLSVSPNEQFF. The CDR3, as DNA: TGTGCCAGCAGCTTGAGCGTATCCCCGAATGAGCAGTTCTTC.

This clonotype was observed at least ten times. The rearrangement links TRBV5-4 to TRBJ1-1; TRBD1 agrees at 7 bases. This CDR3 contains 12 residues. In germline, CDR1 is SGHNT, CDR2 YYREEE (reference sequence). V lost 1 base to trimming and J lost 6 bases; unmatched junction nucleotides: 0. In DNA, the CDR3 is TGTGCCAGCAGCTTGCAGGGGGCTGAAGCTTTCTTT. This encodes CASSLQGAEAFF.